This TCR beta chain was captured by sequencing in a study of beta chain features in type 1 diabetes (dated by TCRdb to the late 2010s). Broadly, across the study: No differences in mean age, gender distribution, total cell number or subset yield were found between patients and healthy donors. A total of some 100,000,000 sorted cells were examined across all samples, and a strong correlation was observed between cell number per subset and RNA yield. In the study, recently diagnosed type 1 diabetes patients and matched healthy donors were compared on the TCRB repertoires of their sorted circulating CD4+ T cell subsets. Regulatory and stem cell-like memory subsets were obtained from only 8 patients and roughly 8 healthy donors, while naive and central memory subsets were obtained from all 28 donors. Here is what the overall study found, with its caveats: At VDJ recombination sites, patients with type 1 diabetes made fewer insertions and deleted more nucleotides, a pattern implying thymic rearrangement abnormalities. Shorter templates might have been favored by PCR, but patient and control samples were amplified and corrected together, so both groups would have been affected equally by any skew. Because cDNA was sequenced instead of genomic DNA, activated cells with high expression could be over-represented, although the groups did not differ in activation or CD3 levels. Naive, central memory and regulatory TCRB repertoires appeared more similar among patients than among healthy donors. A moderate but significant shortening of TCRB CDR3 length was observed in type 1 diabetes patients in all four CD4+ subsets. Only small numbers of individuals were included in the HLA sub-analyses, which left unresolved whether HLA type had any influence on TCRB rearrangement.

Each donor gave one peripheral blood draw, about 100 mL on average, collected into heparinised tubes. Naive, central memory, regulatory and stem cell-like memory CD4+ T cells were sorted on a BD FACSAria II using a panel including CD45RO, CCR7, CD25, CD127, CD95 and CD27. Purity was above 95% for every sorted population. PBMCs were isolated right away by Lymphoprep density gradient centrifugation and were stained directly, without culture. To minimize batch effects, samples were stained and sorted in pairs, one healthy donor with one patient per experiment. All of the isolated RNA was reverse transcribed with the High Capacity cDNA Reverse Transcription Kit, so expressed TCRB transcripts were sequenced. Deep immunoSEQ sequencing was applied to naive, central memory and regulatory T cell samples, giving an average of roughly 3.5 million total reads per sample. Sorted cells were lysed in RLT buffer and RNA was extracted with DNase-treated RNeasy Micro or Mini kits, depending on cell number. Each cell subset was processed separately to prevent cross-contamination, with patient and healthy donor samples processed together. TCRB sequences were amplified from cDNA with the immunoSEQ multiplex PCR, producing 87-bp fragments spanning the CDR3 region. The amplicons were sequenced using the Illumina HiSeq platform. Turning to the authors' computational methods: PCR bias was corrected computationally using synthetic template baselines, and reads within Hamming distance 2 were collapsed, with unmergeable singletons discarded. Reads were aligned against IMGT so that V, D and J genes, CDR3 length and insertions or deletions at six rearrangement sites could be assigned. Within each subset, clonotype counts were normalized to sorted cell number, after which true diversity and Gini coefficients were computed with the tcR R package. The overlap coefficient, calculated on TCRB nucleotide sequences, was used to quantify repertoire sharing. Out-of-frame TCRB sequences from naive cells were analyzed to stand in for the pre-selection repertoire. TCRdb stores this immuneACCESS table with in-frame sequences only. Part of the clones is absent; in the studies checked, under half of the shortfall reflects unresolved V genes, and no reason is known for the rest. Clone size and the V and J calls come from that table; the DNA yielded D and trimming. Present in this sample are roughly 700,000 clones, 13% of which were seen just once. The ten largest clones represent 0.02% to 0.025% of the sample.

Germline trimming: 4 bases from V, 2 bases from J; junction bases outside gene matches: 6. The CDR3, from cysteine to phenylalanine, totals 15 residues. The DNA shown is the 45-base CDR3, in frame from base 1. The germline V gene encodes CDR1 SGHRS and CDR2 YFSETQ. Turning to this clone: The specificity of this receptor is unknown. Base qualities are not recorded, but no much larger clone differs from it by a single base.

The sample was naive CD4+ T cells from blood. The cell subset or site tag for this specimen amounts to: true naive CD4+ T cells. The sequence links TRBV5-1 to TRBJ1-5, with 7 junctional bases fitting TRBD1. The source of this sequence is a man between 18 and 35 years old with type 1 diabetes. Here the CDR3 is given as CASSPTGNGNQPQHF. The DNA reads as follows: TGCGCCAGCAGCCCGACAGGGAACGGCAATCAGCCCCAGCATTTT.